One T cell receptor beta chain is described in this entry. No antigen is known for it. The data belong to a study of cytomegalovirus exposure and HLA in healthy donors. Across the study: An early release of data contained roughly 86 million unique TCRs, which came from HLA-typed donors.

Germline V gene sequence: CDR1 SEHNR, CDR2 FQNEAQ (reference sequence). This CDR3 contains 15 residues. V shed 8 bases, J shed 5 bases, and the junction held 13 bases outside the gene matches. Study results and caveats: A highly shared variant cluster was judged a likely technical artifact.

It was with 60 Vbeta and 13 Jbeta primers that the PCR ran. The protocol was immunoSEQ multiplex PCR, while the TCRdb copy is restricted to in-frame clones and leaves out a portion. The repertoire consists of 150,000 to 170,000 clones, with around 75% occurring once and the leading ten covering approximately 1.3%. Material for sequencing was PBMCs. The chain uses TRBV7-9 and TRBJ2-5; 8 bases match TRBD1. The clonotype comes from a man aged 18-30 years in good health and CMV-seronegative. CDR3 bases: TGTGCCAGCCCGCCGGGACAGGCTCTAAGTGAGACCCAGTACTTC. Translated, it gives CASPPGQALSETQYF.